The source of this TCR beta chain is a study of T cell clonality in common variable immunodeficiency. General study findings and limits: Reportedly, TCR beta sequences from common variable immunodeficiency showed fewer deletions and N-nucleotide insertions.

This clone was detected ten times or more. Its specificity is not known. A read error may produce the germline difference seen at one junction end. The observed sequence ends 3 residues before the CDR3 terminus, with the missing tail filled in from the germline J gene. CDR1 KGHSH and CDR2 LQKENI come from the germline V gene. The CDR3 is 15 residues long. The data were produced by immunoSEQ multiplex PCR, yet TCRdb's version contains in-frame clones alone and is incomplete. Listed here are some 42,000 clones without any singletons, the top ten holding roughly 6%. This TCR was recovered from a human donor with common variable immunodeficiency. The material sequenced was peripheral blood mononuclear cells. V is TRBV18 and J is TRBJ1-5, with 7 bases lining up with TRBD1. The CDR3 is CASSPQGSRNQPQHF. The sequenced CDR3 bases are TGTGCCAGCTCTCCACAGGGGTCACGGAATCAGCCC.